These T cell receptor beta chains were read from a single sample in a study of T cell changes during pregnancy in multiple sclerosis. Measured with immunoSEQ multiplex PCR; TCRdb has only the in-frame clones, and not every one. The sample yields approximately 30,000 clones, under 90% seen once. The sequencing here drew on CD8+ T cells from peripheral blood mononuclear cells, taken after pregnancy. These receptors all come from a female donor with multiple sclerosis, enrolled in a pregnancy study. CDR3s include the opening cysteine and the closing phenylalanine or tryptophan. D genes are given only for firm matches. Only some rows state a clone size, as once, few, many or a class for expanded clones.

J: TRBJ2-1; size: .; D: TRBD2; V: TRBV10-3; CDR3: CAISDQRGEQFF; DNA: TGTGCCATCAGTGACCAGCGGGGGGAGCAGTTCTTC
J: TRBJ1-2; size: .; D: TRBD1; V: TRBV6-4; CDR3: CASSPHRGKYGYTF; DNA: TGTGCCAGCAGCCCTCACAGGGGAAAGTATGGCTACACCTTC
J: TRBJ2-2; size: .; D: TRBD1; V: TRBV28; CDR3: CASSLPGQVNTGELFF; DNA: TGTGCCAGCAGCCTCCCGGGACAGGTGAACACCGGGGAGCTGTTTTTT
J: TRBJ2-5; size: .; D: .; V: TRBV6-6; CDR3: CASGGVSETQYF; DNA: TGTGCCAGCGGGGGCGTAAGTGAGACCCAGTACTTC
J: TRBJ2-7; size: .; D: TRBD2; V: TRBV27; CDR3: CASTPTSGPYEQYF; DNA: TGTGCCAGCACCCCGACTAGCGGTCCCTACGAGCAGTACTTC
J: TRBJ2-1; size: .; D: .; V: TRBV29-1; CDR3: CSVVLNEQFF; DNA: TGCAGCGTTGTCCTCAATGAGCAGTTCTTC
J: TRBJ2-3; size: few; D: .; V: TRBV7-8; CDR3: CASSSMRGDTQYF; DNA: TGTGCCAGCAGCTCCATGCGGGGAGATACGCAGTATTTT
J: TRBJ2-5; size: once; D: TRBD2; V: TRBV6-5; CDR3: CASSYSGERGQYF; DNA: TGTGCCAGCAGTTACTCGGGCGAGCGGGGCCAGTACTTC
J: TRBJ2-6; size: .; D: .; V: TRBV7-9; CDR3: CASSFGAPQVPGANVLTF; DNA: TGTGCCAGCAGCTTTGGGGCCCCACAGGTTCCGGGGGCCAACGTCCTGACTTTC
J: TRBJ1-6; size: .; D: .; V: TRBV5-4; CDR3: CASSLGRTNSPLHF; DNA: TGTGCCAGCAGCTTGGGCAGGACAAATTCACCCCTCCACTTT
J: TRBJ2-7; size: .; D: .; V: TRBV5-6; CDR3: CASSLVPTAAEQYF; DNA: TGTGCCAGCAGCTTGGTTCCTACAGCCGCCGAGCAGTACTTC
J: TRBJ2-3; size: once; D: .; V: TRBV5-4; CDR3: CASSSSEAAFTDTQYF; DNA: TGTGCCAGCAGCTCCAGTGAGGCGGCCTTCACAGATACGCAGTATTTT
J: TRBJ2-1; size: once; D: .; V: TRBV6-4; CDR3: CASSDSSGETEQFF; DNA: TGTGCCAGCAGTGACTCCTCGGGGGAAACTGAGCAGTTCTTC
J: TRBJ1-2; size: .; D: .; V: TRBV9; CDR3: CASSVARGNTNYGYTF; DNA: TGTGCCAGCAGCGTAGCGCGGGGGAACACTAACTATGGCTACACCTTC
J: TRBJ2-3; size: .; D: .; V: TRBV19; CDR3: CASSRSRRVEDTQYF; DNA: TGTGCCAGTAGTAGATCCAGGAGGGTAGAGGATACGCAGTATTTT
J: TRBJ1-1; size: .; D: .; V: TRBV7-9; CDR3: CASSWFQGEAFF; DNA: TGTGCCAGCAGCTGGTTTCAGGGTGAAGCTTTCTTT
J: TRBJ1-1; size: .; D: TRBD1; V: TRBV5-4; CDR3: CASITTGAKAFF; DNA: TGTGCCAGCATAACAACAGGGGCCAAAGCTTTCTTT
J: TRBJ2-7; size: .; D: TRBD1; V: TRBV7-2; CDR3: CASSLRGWTSYEQYF; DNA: TGTGCCAGCAGCCTCAGGGGGTGGACATCCTACGAGCAGTACTTC
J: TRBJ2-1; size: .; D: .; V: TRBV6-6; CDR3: CASSYGTGKIDEQFF; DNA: TGTGCCAGCAGTTACGGTACAGGGAAGATTGATGAGCAGTTCTTC
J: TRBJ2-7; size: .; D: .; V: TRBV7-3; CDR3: CASSLGHLYEQYF; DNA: TGTGCCAGCAGCTTGGGCCACCTCTACGAGCAGTACTTC
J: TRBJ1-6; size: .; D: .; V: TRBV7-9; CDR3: CASSLGGPTDSDLHF; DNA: TGTGCCAGCAGCTTAGGCGGTCCGACAGATTCTGACCTCCACTTT
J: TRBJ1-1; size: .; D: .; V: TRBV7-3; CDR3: CASSLTAYTEAFF; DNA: TGTGCCAGCAGTTTAACAGCTTACACTGAAGCTTTCTTT
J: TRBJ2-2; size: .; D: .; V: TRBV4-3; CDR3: CASSQDRQGDTGELFF; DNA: TGCGCCAGCAGCCAAGATAGGCAGGGTGACACCGGGGAGCTGTTTTTT
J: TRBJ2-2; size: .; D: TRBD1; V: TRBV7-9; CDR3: CASEAGQGTGELFF; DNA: TGTGCCAGCGAGGCTGGACAGGGGACCGGGGAGCTGTTTTTT
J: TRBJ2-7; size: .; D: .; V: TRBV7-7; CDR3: CASSRGPDKGEQYF; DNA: TGTGCTAGCAGTAGGGGCCCCGACAAAGGCGAGCAGTACTTC
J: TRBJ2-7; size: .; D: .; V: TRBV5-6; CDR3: CASSWGTYYEQYF; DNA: TGTGCCAGCAGCTGGGGGACTTACTACGAGCAGTACTTC
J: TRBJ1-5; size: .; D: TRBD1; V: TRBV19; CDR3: CASSIGQGGNQPQHF; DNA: TGTGCCAGTAGTATCGGACAGGGCGGCAATCAGCCCCAGCATTTT
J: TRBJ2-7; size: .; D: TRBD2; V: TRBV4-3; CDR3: CASSQGLAGEGYEQYF; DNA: TGCGCCAGCAGCCAAGGGCTAGCGGGGGAGGGATACGAGCAGTACTTC